This T cell receptor (beta chain) appears in the sequencing data of a study of T cell repertoires in cytomegalovirus infection. Study context: A matching HLA type, together with CMV infection, was signaled by public TCR beta signatures. General study results and limits: CMV-specific HLA-C-restricted TCR beta clonotypes dominated the ex vivo response. Carriage of CMV together with the relevant HLA was identifiable through cumulative public TCR beta family frequency.

Regarding this clonotype: What it binds is unknown.

Deletions cut 5 bases from V and 5 bases from J, with 11 bases between. The CDR3 has 13 amino acids. TCRdb itself ran the reads through MiXCR, one entry per CDR3 protein. The data contain some 590,000 distinct CDR3 sequences, around 40% of them singletons. The chain couples TRBV12-3 or TRBV12-4 to TRBJ2-3; perhaps TRBD1 as D (5 bases). The sequence was obtained from a human donor in good health (CMV status not recorded). Some clones in this sample may be carry-over from other donors' samples. Here the sequenced sample was cultured PBMCs, taken from culture after CMV antigen stimulation. The DNA of the CDR3 is TGTGCCAGCAGTCTAACCGACAGAGATACGCAGTATTTT. Protein: CASSLTDRDTQYF.